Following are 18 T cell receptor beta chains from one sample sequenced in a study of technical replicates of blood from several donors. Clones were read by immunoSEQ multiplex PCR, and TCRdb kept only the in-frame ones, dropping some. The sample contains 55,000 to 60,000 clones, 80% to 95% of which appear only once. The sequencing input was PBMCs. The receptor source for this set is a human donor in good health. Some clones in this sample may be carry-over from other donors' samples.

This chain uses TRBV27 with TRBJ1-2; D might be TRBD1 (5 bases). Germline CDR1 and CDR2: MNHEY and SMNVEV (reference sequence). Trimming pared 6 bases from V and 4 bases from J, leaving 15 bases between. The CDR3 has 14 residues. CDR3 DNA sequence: TGTGCCAGCAGGCCGTGGGGGGTCCTCTATGGCTACACCTTC. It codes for CASRPWGVLYGYTF.

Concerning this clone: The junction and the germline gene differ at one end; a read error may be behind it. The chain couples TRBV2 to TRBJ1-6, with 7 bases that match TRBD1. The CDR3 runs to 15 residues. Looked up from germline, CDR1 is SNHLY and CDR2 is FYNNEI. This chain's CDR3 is CASREGTVRISPLHF. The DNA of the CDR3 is TGTGCCAGCAGAGAAGGGACAGTCCGGATTTCACCCCTCCACTTT. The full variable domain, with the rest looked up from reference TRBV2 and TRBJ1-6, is EPEVTQTPSHQVTQMGQEVILRCVPISNHLYFYWYRQILGQKVEFLVSFYNNEISEKSEIFDDQFSVERPDGSNFTLKIRSTKLEDSAMYFCASREGTVRISPLHFGNGTRLTVT.

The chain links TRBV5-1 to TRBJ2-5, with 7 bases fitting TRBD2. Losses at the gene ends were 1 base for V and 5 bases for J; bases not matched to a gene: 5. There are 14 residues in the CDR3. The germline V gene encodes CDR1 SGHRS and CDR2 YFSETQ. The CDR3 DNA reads TGCGCCAGCAGCTTGAGGCGAGCGGGGGAGACCCAGTACTTC. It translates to CASSLRRAGETQYF.

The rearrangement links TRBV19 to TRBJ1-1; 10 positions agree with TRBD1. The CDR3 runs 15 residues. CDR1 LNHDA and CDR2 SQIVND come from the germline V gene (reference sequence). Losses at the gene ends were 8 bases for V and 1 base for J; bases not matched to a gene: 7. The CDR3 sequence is CASYKTGGANTEAFF. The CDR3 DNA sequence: TGTGCCAGTTATAAGACAGGGGGCGCGAACACTGAAGCTTTCTTT.

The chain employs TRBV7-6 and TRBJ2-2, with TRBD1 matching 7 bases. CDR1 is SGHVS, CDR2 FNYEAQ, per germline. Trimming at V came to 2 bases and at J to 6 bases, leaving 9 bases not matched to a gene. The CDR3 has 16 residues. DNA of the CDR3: TGTGCCAGCAGCTTACAGACAGGGTTCAATGCCGGGGAGCTGTTTTTT. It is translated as CASSLQTGFNAGELFF.

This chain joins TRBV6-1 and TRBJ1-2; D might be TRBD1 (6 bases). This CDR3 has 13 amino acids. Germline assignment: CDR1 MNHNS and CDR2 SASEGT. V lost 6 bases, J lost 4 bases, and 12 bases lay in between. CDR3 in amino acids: CASRERTVYGYTF. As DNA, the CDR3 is TGTGCCAGCAGAGAACGGACAGTCTATGGCTACACCTTC.

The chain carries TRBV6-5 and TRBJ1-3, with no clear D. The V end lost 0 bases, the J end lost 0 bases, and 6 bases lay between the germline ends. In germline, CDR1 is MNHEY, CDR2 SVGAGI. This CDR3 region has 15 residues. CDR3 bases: TGTGCCAGCAGTTACTCGTCAGGCTCTGGAAACACCATATATTTT. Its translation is CASSYSSGSGNTIYF.

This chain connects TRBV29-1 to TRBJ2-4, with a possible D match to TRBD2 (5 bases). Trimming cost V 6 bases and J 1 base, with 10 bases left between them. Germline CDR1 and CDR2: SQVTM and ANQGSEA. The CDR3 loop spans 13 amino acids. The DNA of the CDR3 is TGCAGCGTGTCTGGGGAGGCCAAAAACATTCAGTACTTC. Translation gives CSVSGEAKNIQYF.

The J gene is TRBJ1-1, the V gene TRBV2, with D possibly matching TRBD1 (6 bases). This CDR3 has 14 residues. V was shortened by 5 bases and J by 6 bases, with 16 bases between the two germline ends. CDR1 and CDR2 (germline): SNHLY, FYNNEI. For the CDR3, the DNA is TGTGCCAGCAGTCTACTACAGGGATCCTCTGAAGCTTTCTTT. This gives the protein CASSLLQGSSEAFF.

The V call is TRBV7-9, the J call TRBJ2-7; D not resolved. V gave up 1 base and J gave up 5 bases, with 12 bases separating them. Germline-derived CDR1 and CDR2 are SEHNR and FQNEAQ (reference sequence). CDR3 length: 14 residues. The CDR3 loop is CASSLDRIYHEQYF. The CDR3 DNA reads TGTGCCAGCAGCTTAGACAGAATCTACCACGAGCAGTACTTC.

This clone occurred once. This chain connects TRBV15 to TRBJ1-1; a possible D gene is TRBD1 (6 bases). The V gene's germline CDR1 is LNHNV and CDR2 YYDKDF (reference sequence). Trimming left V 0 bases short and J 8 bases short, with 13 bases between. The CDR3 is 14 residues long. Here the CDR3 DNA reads TGTGCCACCAGCAGAGATAGGGGGTTTTTCGAAGCTTTCTTT. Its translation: CATSRDRGFFEAFF.

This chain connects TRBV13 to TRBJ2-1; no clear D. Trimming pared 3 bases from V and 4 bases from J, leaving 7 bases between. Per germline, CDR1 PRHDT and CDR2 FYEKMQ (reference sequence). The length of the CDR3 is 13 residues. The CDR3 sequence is CASSLVSYNEQFF. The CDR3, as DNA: TGTGCCAGCAGCTTGGTTAGTTACAATGAGCAGTTCTTC.

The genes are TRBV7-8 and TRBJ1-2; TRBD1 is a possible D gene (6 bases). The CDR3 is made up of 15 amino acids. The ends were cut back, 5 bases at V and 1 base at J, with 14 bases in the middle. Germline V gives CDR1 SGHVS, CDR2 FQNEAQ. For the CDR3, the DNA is TGTGCCAGCAGCCCCTACAGGGAGATTAACTATGGCTACACCTTC. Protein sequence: CASSPYREINYGYTF.

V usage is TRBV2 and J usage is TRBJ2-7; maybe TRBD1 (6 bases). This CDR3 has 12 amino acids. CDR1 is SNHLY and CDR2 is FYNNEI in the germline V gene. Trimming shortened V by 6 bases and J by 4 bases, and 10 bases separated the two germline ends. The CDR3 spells CASRVGAYEQYF. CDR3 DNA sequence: TGTGCCAGCAGGGTGGGGGCATACGAGCAGTACTTC.

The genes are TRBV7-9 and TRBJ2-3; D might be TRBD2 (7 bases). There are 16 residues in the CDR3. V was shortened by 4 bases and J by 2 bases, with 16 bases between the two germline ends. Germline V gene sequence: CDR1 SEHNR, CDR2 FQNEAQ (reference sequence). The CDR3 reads CASSSRAGANTDTQYF. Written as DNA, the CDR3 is TGTGCCAGCAGCTCCCGGGCGGGGGCTAACACAGATACGCAGTATTTT.

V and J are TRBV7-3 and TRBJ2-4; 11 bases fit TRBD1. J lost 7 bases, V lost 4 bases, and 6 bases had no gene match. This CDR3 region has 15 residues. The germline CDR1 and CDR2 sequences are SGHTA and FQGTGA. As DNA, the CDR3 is TGTGCCAGCAGCTCGCGGACAGGGGGCGCTAACATTCAGTACTTC. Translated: CASSSRTGGANIQYF.

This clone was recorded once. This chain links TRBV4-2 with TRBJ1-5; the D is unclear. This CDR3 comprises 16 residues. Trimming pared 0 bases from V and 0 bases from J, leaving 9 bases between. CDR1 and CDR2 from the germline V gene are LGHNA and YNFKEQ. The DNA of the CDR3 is TGTGCCAGCAGCCAAGAGGGAGGATATAGCAATCAGCCCCAGCATTTT. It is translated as CASSQEGGYSNQPQHF.

Here the CDR3 reads CASSPSVTYEQYF. The CDR3 DNA sequence: TGTGCCAGCTCACCTAGCGTAACCTACGAGCAGTACTTC. The chain links TRBV18 to TRBJ2-7; possible D gene TRBD2, 5 bases. V lost 3 bases and J lost 2, with 8 bases in between. The CDR3 sequence is 13 residues long. Germline lookup yields CDR1 KGHSH and CDR2 LQKENI.